The 3 T cell receptor beta chains in this list originate from one sample, sequenced in a study of siplizumab effects on memory and regulatory T cells. Method: immunoSEQ multiplex PCR; TCRdb's copy keeps in-frame clones and lacks some. The repertoire holds about 100,000 clones, roughly 92% seen once, with under 0.7% in the top ten. Sequencing used Tregs sorted from blood. These receptors were taken from a human donor in good health.

This chain uses TRBV5-6 with TRBJ1-4; D gene ambiguous. V was pared by 4 bases and J by 0 bases, with 13 bases between. The CDR3 consists of 16 residues. CDR1 SGHDT and CDR2 YYEEEE come from the germline V gene. The CDR3 bases are TGTGCCAGCAGCACCCTAGGTGTAGCAACTAATGAAAAACTGTTTTTT. Protein product: CASSTLGVATNEKLFF.

In regard to this clone: Other DNA sequences in the same sample also yield this CDR3. The rearrangement uses TRBV20-1 and TRBJ2-3; D uncertain. The V and J ends lost 6 bases and 3 bases respectively, with 4 bases between them. CDR3 length equals 10 residues. CDR1 is DFQATT and CDR2 is SNEGSKA in the germline V gene (reference sequence). The CDR3 sequence: CSASTDTQYF. For the CDR3, the DNA is TGCAGTGCCAGTACAGATACGCAGTATTTT.

The chain has TRBV28 and TRBJ2-1, with 12 bases identical to TRBD2. CDR1 and CDR2 (germline): MDHEN, SYDVKM. This CDR3 region has 15 residues. The junction had 3 bases not matched to a gene; V was cut back by 2 bases and J by 7 bases. The DNA of the CDR3 is TGTGCCAGCAGTTTACTAGCGGGAGGGTATAATGAGCAGTTCTTC. This gives the protein CASSLLAGGYNEQFF.